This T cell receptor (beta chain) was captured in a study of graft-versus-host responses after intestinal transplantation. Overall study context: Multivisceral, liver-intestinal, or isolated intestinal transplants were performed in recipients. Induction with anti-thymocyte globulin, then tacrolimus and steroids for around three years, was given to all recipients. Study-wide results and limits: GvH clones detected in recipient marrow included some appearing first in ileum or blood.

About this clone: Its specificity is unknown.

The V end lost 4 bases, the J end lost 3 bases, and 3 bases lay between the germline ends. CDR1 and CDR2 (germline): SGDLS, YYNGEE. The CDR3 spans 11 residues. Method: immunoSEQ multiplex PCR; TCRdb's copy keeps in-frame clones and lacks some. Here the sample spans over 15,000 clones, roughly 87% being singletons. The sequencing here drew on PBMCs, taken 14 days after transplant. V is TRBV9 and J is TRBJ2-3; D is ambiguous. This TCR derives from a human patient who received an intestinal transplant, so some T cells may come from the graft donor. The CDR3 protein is CASSTTDTQYF. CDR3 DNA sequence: TGTGCCAGCAGCACTACAGATACGCAGTATTTT.